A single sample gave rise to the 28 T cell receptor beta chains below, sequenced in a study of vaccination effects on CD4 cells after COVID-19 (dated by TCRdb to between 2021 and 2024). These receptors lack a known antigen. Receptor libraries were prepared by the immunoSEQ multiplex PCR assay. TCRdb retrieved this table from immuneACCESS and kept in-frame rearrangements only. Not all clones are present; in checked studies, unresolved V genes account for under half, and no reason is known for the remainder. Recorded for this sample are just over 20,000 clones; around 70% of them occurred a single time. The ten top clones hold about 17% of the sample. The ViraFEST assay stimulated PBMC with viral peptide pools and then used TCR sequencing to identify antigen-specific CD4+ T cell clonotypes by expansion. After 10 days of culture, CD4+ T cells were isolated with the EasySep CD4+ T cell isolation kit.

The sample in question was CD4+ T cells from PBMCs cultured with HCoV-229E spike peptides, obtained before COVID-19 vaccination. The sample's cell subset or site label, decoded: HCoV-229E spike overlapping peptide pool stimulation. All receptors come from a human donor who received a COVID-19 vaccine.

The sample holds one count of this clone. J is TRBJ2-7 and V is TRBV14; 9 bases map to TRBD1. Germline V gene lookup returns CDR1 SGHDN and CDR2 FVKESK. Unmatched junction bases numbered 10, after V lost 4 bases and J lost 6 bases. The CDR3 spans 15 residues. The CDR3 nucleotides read TGTGCCAGCAGCCTTGGGACAGGGCCCTTCTTCGAGCAGTACTTC. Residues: CASSLGTGPFFEQYF.

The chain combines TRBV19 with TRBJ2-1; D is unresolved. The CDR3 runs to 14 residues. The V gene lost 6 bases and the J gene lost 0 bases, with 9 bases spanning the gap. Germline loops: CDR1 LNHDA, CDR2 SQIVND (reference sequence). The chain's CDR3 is CASRARSSYNEQFF. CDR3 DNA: TGTGCCAGTAGGGCCCGAAGCTCCTACAATGAGCAGTTCTTC.

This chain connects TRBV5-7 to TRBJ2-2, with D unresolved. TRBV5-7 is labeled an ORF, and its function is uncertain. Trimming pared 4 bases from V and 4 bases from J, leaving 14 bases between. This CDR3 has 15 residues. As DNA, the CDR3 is TGTGCCAGCAGCCTAACCAAGTCATCCACCGGGGAGCTGTTTTTT. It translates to CASSLTKSSTGELFF.

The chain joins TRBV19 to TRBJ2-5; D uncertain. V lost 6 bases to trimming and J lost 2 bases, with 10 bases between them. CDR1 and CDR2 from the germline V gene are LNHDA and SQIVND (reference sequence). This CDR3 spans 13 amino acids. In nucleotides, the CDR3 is TGTGCCAGTAGAAGGACGCGGCAAGAGACCCAGTACTTC. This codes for CASRRTRQETQYF.

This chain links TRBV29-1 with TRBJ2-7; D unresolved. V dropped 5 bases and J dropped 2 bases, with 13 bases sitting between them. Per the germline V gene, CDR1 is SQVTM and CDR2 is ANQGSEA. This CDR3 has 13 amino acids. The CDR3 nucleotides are TGCAGCGTTCCGAGTGAGAACGCCTACGAGCAGTACTTC. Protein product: CSVPSENAYEQYF.

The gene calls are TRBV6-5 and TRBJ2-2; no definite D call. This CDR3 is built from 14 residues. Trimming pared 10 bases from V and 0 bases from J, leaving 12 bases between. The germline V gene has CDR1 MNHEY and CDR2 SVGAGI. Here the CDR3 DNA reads TGTGCCATCCTTAGGGCGGCGAACACCGGGGAGCTGTTTTTT. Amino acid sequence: CAILRAANTGELFF.

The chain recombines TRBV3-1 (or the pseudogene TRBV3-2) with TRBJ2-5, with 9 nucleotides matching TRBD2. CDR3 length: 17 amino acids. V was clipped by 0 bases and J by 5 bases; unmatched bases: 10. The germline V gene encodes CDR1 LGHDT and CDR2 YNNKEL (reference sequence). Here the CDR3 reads CASSQEGLLAGMETQYF. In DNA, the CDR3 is TGTGCCAGCAGCCAAGAGGGTCTGCTAGCGGGAATGGAGACCCAGTACTTC.

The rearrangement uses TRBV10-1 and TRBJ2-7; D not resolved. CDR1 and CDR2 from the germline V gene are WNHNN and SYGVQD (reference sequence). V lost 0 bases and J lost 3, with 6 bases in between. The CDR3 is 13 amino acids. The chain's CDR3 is CASSESALYEQYF. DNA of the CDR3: TGCGCCAGCAGTGAGTCGGCTCTCTACGAGCAGTACTTC.

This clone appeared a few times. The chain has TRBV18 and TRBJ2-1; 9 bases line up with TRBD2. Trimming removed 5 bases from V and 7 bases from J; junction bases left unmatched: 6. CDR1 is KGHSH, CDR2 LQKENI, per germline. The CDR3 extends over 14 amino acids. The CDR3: CASSSGTSSNEQFF. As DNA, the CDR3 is TGTGCCAGCTCATCAGGGACTAGCAGTAATGAGCAGTTCTTC.

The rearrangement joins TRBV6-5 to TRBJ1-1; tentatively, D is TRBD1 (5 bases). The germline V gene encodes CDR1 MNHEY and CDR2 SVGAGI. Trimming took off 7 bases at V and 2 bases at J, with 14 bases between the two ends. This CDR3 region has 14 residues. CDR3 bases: TGTGCCAGCACAATACGGGACGGAAACACTGAAGCTTTCTTT. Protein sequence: CASTIRDGNTEAFF.

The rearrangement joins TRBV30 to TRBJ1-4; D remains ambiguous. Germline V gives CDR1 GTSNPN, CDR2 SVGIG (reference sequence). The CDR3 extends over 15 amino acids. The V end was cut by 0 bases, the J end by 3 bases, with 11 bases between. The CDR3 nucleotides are TGTGCCTGGAGTGTAGTGGGTGCGGCTAATGAAAAACTGTTTTTT. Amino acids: CAWSVVGAANEKLFF.

In DNA, the CDR3 is TGTGCCAGCAGCCAATCTGCAGGGGGCAATCAGCCCCAGCATTTT. Translating it yields CASSQSAGGNQPQHF. The chain is built from TRBV6-5 and TRBJ1-5, with D perhaps matching TRBD1 (6 bases). Between the trimmed V and J ends, which lost 6 bases and 2 bases, there was a span of 14 bases. Germline CDR1 and CDR2: MNHEY and SVGAGI. This CDR3 region has 15 residues.

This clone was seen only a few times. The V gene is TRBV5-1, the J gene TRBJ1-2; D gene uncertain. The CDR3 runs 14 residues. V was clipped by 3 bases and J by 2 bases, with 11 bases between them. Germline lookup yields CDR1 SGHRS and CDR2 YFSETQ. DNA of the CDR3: TGCGCCAGCAGCTACGAGGACGGAAACTATGGCTACACCTTC. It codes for CASSYEDGNYGYTF.

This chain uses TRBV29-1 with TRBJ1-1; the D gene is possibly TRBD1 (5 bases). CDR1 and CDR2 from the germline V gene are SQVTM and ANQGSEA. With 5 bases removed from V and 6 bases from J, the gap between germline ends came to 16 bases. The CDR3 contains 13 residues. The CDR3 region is CSVSGRARAEAFF. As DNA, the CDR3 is TGCAGCGTTTCAGGCAGGGCGAGAGCTGAAGCTTTCTTT.

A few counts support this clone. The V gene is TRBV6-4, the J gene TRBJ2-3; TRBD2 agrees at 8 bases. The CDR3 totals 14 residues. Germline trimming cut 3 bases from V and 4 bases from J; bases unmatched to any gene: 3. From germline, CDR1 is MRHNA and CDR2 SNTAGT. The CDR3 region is CASSEAGEADTQYF. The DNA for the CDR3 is TGTGCCAGCAGTGAAGCGGGAGAGGCAGATACGCAGTATTTT.

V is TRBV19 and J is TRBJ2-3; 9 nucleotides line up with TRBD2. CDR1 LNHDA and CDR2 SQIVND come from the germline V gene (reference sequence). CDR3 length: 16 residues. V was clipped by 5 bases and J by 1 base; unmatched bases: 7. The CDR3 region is CASSLTSSGGTDTQYF. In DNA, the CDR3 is TGTGCCAGTAGTCTTACCTCTAGCGGGGGCACAGATACGCAGTATTTT.

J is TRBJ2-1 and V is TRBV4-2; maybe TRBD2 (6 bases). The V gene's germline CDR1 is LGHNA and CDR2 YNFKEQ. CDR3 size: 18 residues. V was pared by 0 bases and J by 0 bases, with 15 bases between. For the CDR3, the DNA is TGTGCCAGCAGCCAAGATCGGGAGCGGGTTGGCTCCTACAATGAGCAGTTCTTC. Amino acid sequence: CASSQDRERVGSYNEQFF.

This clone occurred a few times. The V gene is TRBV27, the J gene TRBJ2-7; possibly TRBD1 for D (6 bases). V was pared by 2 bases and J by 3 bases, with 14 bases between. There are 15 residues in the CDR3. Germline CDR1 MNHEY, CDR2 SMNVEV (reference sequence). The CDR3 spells CASSLNLGHFYEQYF. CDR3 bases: TGTGCCAGCAGTTTAAACTTGGGACACTTCTACGAGCAGTACTTC.

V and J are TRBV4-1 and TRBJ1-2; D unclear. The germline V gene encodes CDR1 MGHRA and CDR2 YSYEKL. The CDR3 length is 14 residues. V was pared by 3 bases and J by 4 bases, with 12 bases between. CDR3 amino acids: CASSQGSGGYGYTF. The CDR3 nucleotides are TGCGCCAGCAGCCAGGGGTCGGGTGGCTATGGCTACACCTTC.

The CDR3 coding sequence is TGTGCCAGTAGAGGAGAGATCAACAGGGTCACTGAAGCTTTCTTT. It is translated as CASRGEINRVTEAFF. The chain links TRBV19 to TRBJ1-1; D is perhaps TRBD1 (6 bases). The V gene's germline CDR1 is LNHDA and CDR2 SQIVND (reference sequence). Deletions cut 6 bases from V and 4 bases from J, with 18 bases between. The CDR3 covers 15 residues.

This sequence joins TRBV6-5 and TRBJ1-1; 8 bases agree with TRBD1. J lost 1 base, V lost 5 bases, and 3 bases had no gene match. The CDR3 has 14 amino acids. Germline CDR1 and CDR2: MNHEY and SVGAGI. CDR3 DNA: TGTGCCAGCAGTAGGACAGGGAGGAACACTGAAGCTTTCTTT. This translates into CASSRTGRNTEAFF.

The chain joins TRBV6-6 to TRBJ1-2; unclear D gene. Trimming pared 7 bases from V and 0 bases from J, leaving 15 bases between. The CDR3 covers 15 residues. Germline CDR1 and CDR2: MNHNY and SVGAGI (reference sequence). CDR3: CASNPNPPSNYGYTF. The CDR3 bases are TGTGCCAGCAACCCAAACCCACCTTCTAACTATGGCTACACCTTC.

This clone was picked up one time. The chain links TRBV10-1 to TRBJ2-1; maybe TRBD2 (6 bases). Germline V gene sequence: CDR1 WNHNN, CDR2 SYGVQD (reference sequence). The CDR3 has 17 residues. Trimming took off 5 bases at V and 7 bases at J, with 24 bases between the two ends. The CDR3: CASSLTEGFLTGNEQFF. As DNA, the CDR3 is TGCGCCAGCAGTTTAACGGAGGGCTTTTTAACGGGGAATGAGCAGTTCTTC.

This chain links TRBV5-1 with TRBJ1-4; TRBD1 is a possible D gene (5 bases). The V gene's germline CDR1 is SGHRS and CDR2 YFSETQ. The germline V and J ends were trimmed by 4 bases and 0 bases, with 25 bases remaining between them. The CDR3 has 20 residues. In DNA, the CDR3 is TGCGCCAGCAGCCCTGGAAATGGCGGGGCAGATCTTGCAACTAATGAAAAACTGTTTTTT. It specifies CASSPGNGGADLATNEKLFF. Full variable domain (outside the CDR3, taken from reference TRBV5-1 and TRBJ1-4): KAGVTQTPRYLIKTRGQQVTLSCSPISGHRSVSWYQQTPGQGLQFLFEYFSETQRNKGNFPGRFSGRQFSNSRSEMNVSTLELGDSALYLCASSPGNGGADLATNEKLFFGSGTQLSVL.

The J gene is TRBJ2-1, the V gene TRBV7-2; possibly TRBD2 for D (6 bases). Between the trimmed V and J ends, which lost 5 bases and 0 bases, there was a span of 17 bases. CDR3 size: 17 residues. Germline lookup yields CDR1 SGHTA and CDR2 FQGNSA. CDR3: CASSPATGLRSYNEQFF. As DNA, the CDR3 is TGTGCCAGCAGCCCGGCCACGGGACTCCGCTCCTACAATGAGCAGTTCTTC.

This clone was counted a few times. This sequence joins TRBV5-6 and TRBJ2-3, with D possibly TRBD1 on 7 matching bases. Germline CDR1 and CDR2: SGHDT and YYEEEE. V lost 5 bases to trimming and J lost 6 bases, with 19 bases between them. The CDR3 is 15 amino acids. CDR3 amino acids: CASSNAGGRSDTQYF. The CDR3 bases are TGTGCCAGCAGTAATGCAGGGGGGCGTTCGGATACGCAGTATTTT.

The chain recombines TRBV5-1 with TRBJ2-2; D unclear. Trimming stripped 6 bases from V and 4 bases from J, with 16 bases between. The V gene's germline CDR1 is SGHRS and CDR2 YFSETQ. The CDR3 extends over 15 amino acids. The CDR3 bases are TGCGCCAGCAACGGCGATCCGAAGGTCACCGGGGAGCTGTTTTTT. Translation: CASNGDPKVTGELFF.

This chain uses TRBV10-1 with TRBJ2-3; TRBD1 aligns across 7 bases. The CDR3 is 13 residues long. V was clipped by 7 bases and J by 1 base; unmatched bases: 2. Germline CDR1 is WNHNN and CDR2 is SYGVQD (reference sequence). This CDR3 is CASNGQGTDTQYF. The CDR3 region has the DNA TGCGCCAGCAATGGACAGGGCACAGATACGCAGTATTTT.